The rows below give T cell receptor beta chains drawn from one sample of a study of Ad26.COV2.S vaccination and SARS-CoV-2 variants. Sequenced by immunoSEQ multiplex PCR; TCRdb stores in-frame clones only, minus some. The sample comprises nearly 400,000 clones, 75% to 90% of which are singletons, and under 2% rests with the top ten. The source material was peripheral blood, sampled in a trial of Ad26.COV2.S vaccine versus placebo. Source of these receptors: a person between 18 and 60 years old who received the Ad26.COV2.S COVID-19 vaccine or a placebo. Each CDR3 is given with its conserved first and last residue. A D gene is named only where the DNA matches it firmly. Some rows have no size entry. The others give once, few or many, or a class for an expanded clone.

abundance: NA
d_gene: NA
v_gene: TRBV5-1
j_gene: TRBJ1-5
CDR3aa: CASSLGSNQPQHF
CDR3nt: TGCGCCAGCAGCTTGGGCTCCAATCAGCCCCAGCATTTT

abundance: NA
d_gene: NA
v_gene: TRBV7-9
j_gene: TRBJ1-1
CDR3aa: CASSLEQGLTEAFF
CDR3nt: TGTGCCAGCAGCTTAGAGCAGGGGCTGACTGAAGCTTTCTTT

abundance: NA
d_gene: NA
v_gene: TRBV20-1
j_gene: TRBJ2-2
CDR3aa: CSASEREIGELFF
CDR3nt: TGCAGTGCTAGTGAACGGGAGATCGGGGAGCTGTTTTTT

abundance: NA
d_gene: NA
v_gene: TRBV9
j_gene: TRBJ2-7
CDR3aa: CASSVEQGPYEQYF
CDR3nt: TGTGCCAGCAGCGTAGAACAGGGACCCTACGAGCAGTACTTC

abundance: NA
d_gene: NA
v_gene: TRBV6-5
j_gene: TRBJ1-1
CDR3aa: CASSYPPGRGNTEAFF
CDR3nt: TGTGCCAGCAGTTACCCCCCCGGCAGGGGGAACACTGAAGCTTTCTTT

abundance: NA
d_gene: NA
v_gene: TRBV6-4
j_gene: TRBJ2-6
CDR3aa: CASSPEGRAGANVLTF
CDR3nt: TGTGCCAGCAGCCCGGAAGGCAGGGCCGGGGCCAACGTCCTGACTTTC

abundance: many
d_gene: NA
v_gene: TRBV19
j_gene: TRBJ1-6
CDR3aa: CASSTTLNSPLHF
CDR3nt: TGTGCCAGTAGTACGACACTAAATTCACCCCTCCACTTT

abundance: NA
d_gene: TRBD2
v_gene: TRBV28
j_gene: TRBJ2-7
CDR3aa: CATLQVASGRDKQYF
CDR3nt: TGTGCCACTCTCCAGGTGGCTAGCGGGAGGGATAAGCAGTACTTC

abundance: NA
d_gene: NA
v_gene: TRBV4-2
j_gene: TRBJ1-4
CDR3aa: CASSQEQARNEKLFF
CDR3nt: TGTGCCAGCAGCCAAGAGCAGGCCCGGAATGAAAAACTGTTTTTT

abundance: NA
d_gene: TRBD2
v_gene: TRBV5-8
j_gene: TRBJ2-1
CDR3aa: CASRFLAGPGNEQFF
CDR3nt: TGTGCCAGCAGATTCCTAGCGGGGCCTGGCAATGAGCAGTTCTTC

abundance: NA
d_gene: NA
v_gene: TRBV6-2/TRBV6-3
j_gene: TRBJ2-2
CDR3aa: CASSYPAPGELFF
CDR3nt: TGTGCCAGCAGTTACCCAGCCCCCGGGGAGCTGTTTTTT

abundance: NA
d_gene: TRBD1
v_gene: TRBV10-3
j_gene: TRBJ1-2
CDR3aa: CAISETLPLGQGNGYTF
CDR3nt: TGTGCCATCAGTGAGACCCTTCCCCTGGGACAGGGGAATGGCTACACCTTC

abundance: NA
d_gene: NA
v_gene: TRBV5-1
j_gene: TRBJ1-4
CDR3aa: CASSLGFGRTNEKLFF
CDR3nt: TGCGCCAGCAGCTTGGGATTTGGGCGGACTAATGAAAAACTGTTTTTT

abundance: NA
d_gene: NA
v_gene: TRBV28
j_gene: TRBJ1-5
CDR3aa: CASSLLGGADFNQPQHF
CDR3nt: TGTGCCAGCAGTTTATTAGGAGGGGCCGACTTCAATCAGCCCCAGCATTTT

abundance: NA
d_gene: TRBD2
v_gene: TRBV10-3
j_gene: TRBJ2-1
CDR3aa: CASSGASGMGSYNEQFF
CDR3nt: TGTGCCTCCTCCGGGGCTAGCGGGATGGGGTCCTACAATGAGCAGTTCTTC

abundance: NA
d_gene: TRBD2
v_gene: TRBV5-8
j_gene: TRBJ2-2
CDR3aa: CASSPSTLAGAGELFF
CDR3nt: TGTGCCAGCAGCCCATCCACCCTAGCGGGAGCCGGGGAGCTGTTTTTT

abundance: NA
d_gene: NA
v_gene: TRBV28
j_gene: TRBJ2-5
CDR3aa: CASRTEETQYF
CDR3nt: TGTGCCAGCAGGACGGAAGAGACCCAGTACTTC

abundance: once
d_gene: NA
v_gene: TRBV11-2
j_gene: TRBJ2-1
CDR3aa: CASSLESYNEQFF
CDR3nt: TGTGCCAGCAGCTTAGAGTCATACAATGAGCAGTTCTTC

abundance: once
d_gene: NA
v_gene: TRBV19
j_gene: TRBJ1-5
CDR3aa: CASSVQRGGQPQHF
CDR3nt: TGTGCCAGTAGTGTTCAGAGGGGAGGGCAGCCCCAGCATTTT

abundance: NA
d_gene: TRBD2
v_gene: TRBV2
j_gene: TRBJ2-1
CDR3aa: CASRESSGGFDEQFF
CDR3nt: TGTGCCAGCCGAGAATCGAGCGGGGGGTTCGATGAGCAGTTCTTC

abundance: NA
d_gene: NA
v_gene: TRBV18
j_gene: TRBJ1-6
CDR3aa: CASSPSNRNSPLHF
CDR3nt: TGTGCCAGCTCACCCTCGAACAGAAATTCACCCCTCCACTTT

abundance: NA
d_gene: NA
v_gene: TRBV19
j_gene: TRBJ2-1
CDR3aa: CASSIFFPLDEQFF
CDR3nt: TGTGCCAGTAGTATTTTTTTTCCGCTCGATGAGCAGTTCTTC

abundance: NA
d_gene: TRBD1
v_gene: TRBV9
j_gene: TRBJ1-4
CDR3aa: CASSVLGQGGEKLFF
CDR3nt: TGTGCCAGCAGCGTCCTTGGACAGGGAGGTGAAAAACTGTTTTTT

abundance: NA
d_gene: NA
v_gene: TRBV6-5
j_gene: TRBJ1-1
CDR3aa: CASTQGPGGNTEAFF
CDR3nt: TGTGCCAGCACACAGGGCCCGGGGGGGAACACTGAAGCTTTCTTT

abundance: NA
d_gene: NA
v_gene: TRBV7-8
j_gene: TRBJ1-1
CDR3aa: CASSRTENTEAFF
CDR3nt: TGTGCCAGCAGCAGGACAGAAAACACTGAAGCTTTCTTT

abundance: NA
d_gene: TRBD2
v_gene: TRBV3-1/TRBV3-2
j_gene: TRBJ2-3
CDR3aa: CASSQDLAGGSGATDTQYF
CDR3nt: TGTGCCAGCAGCCAAGACCTAGCGGGAGGGAGTGGGGCCACAGATACGCAGTATTTT

abundance: NA
d_gene: TRBD1
v_gene: TRBV5-6
j_gene: TRBJ1-1
CDR3aa: CASSYGTGLEAFF
CDR3nt: TGTGCCAGCAGCTATGGGACAGGGCTCGAAGCTTTCTTT

abundance: NA
d_gene: TRBD1
v_gene: TRBV28
j_gene: TRBJ1-2
CDR3aa: CASSPPGQALSGYTF
CDR3nt: TGTGCCAGCAGTCCCCCGGGACAGGCCCTTTCGGGGTACACCTTC

abundance: NA
d_gene: NA
v_gene: TRBV10-2
j_gene: TRBJ1-2
CDR3aa: CASSSDYGYTF
CDR3nt: TGCGCCAGCAGTTCAGACTATGGCTACACCTTC

abundance: NA
d_gene: NA
v_gene: TRBV5-4
j_gene: TRBJ1-1
CDR3aa: CASSLSTGEAFF
CDR3nt: TGTGCCAGCAGCTTGTCCACAGGGGAAGCTTTCTTT